The TCR beta chain described here comes from a study of T cells of healthy individuals. This clonotype has more than one count but fewer than ten. V was pared by 0 bases and J by 1 base, with 5 bases of the junction left unmatched. CDR1 and CDR2 from the germline V gene are DFQATT and SNEGSKA (reference sequence). The CDR3 covers 16 residues. TCRdb fed the 5' RACE reads into MiXCR, producing one record per CDR3 protein. The table shows more than 85,000 distinct CDR3 sequences, with around 17% occurring only once. The sequence came from a human donor in good health. The J gene is TRBJ2-5, the V gene TRBV20-1; 10 bases map to TRBD2. CDR3 amino acids: CSARDPLAGAQETQYF. The CDR3, as DNA: TGCAGTGCTAGAGATCCCCTAGCGGGAGCCCAAGAGACCCAGTACTTC.